The clone carrying this T cell receptor beta chain was seen a handful of times. The data derive from a study of identical twins. This CDR3 has 14 residues. Germline V gene data show CDR1 as DFQATT and CDR2 as SNEGSKA (reference sequence). Germline trimming cut 7 bases from V and 1 base from J; bases unmatched to any gene: 7. TCRdb itself ran the 5' RACE reads through MiXCR, one entry per CDR3 protein. Of approximately 550,000 distinct CDR3 sequences in the sample, approximately 20% were seen once. The data also belong to a second study, concerning yellow fever vaccine responses in identical twins.

Sequenced material: CD4+ T cells sorted from blood. The chain joins TRBV20-1 to TRBJ2-3; 8 bases are shared with TRBD2. This sequence was found in a woman between 18 and 30 years old in good health. CDR3 sequence reads: CSVSSGGGTDTQYF. As DNA, the CDR3 is TGCAGTGTCTCGAGCGGGGGTGGCACAGATACGCAGTATTTT.